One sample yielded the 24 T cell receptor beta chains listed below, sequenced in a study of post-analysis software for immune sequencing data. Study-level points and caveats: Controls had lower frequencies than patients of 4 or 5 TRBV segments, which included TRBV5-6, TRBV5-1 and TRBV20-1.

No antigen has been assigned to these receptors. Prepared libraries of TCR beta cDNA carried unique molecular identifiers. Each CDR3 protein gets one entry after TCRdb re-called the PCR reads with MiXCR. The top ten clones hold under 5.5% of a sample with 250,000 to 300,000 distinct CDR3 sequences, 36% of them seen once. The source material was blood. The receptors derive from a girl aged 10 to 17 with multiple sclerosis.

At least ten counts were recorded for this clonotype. The CDR3 nucleotides read TGTGCCAGCAGTCGGACAGGGAAGGCGGGAGGGACCCAGTACTTC. Protein sequence: CASSRTGKAGGTQYF. V and J are TRBV7-2 and TRBJ2-5; D possibly matches TRBD1 or TRBD2 (8 bases each). Germline V gives CDR1 SGHTA, CDR2 FQGNSA. There are 15 residues in the CDR3. V was pared by 6 bases and J by 7 bases, with 21 bases between.

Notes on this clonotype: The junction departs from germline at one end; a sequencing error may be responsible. CDR3 amino acids: CSAEQSSSCNEQFF. The CDR3 DNA reads TGCAGTGCGGAACAATCAAGCTCCTGCAATGAGCAGTTCTTC. The rearrangement joins TRBV20-1 to TRBJ2-1, with no clear D. This CDR3 is 14 amino acids long. Germline lookup yields CDR1 DFQATT and CDR2 SNEGSKA (reference sequence).

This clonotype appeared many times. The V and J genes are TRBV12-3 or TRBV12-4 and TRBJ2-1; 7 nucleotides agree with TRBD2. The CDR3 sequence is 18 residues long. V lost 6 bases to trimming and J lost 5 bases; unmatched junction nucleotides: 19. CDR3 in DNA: TGTGCCAGCAGCCCCGGGGGGTGGCGGGAGAATAGCAACAATGAGCAGTTCTTC. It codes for CASSPGGWRENSNNEQFF.

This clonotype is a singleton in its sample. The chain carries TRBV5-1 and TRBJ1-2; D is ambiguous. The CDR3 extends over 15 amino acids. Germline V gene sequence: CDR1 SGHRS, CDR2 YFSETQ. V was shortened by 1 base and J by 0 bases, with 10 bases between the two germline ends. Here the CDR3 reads CASSLISDANYGYTF. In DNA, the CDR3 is TGCGCCAGCAGCTTGATCTCGGATGCTAACTATGGCTACACCTTC.

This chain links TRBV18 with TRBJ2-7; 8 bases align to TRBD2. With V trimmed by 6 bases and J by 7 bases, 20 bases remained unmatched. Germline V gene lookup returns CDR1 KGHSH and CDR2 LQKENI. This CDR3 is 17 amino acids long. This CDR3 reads CASSRGSGSVTGDEQYF. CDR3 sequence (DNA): TGTGCCAGCTCTCGCGGGAGCGGGAGTGTCACGGGGGATGAGCAGTACTTC.

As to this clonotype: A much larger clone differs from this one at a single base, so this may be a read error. CDR3 loop: CASTRDGYGYTF. The DNA of the CDR3 is TGTGCCTCGACCAGGGACGGCTATGGCTACACCTTC. This sequence joins TRBV7-9 and TRBJ1-2; tentatively, D is TRBD1 (5 bases). The CDR3 totals 12 residues. Per the germline V gene, CDR1 is SEHNR and CDR2 is FQNEAQ (reference sequence). Trimming stripped 11 bases from V and 4 bases from J, with 14 bases between.

The CDR3 region has the DNA TGTGCCAGCAGCTTAGTAACAGGGGATTCCTACGAGCAGTACTTC. Residues: CASSLVTGDSYEQYF. The chain uses TRBV7-2 and TRBJ2-7; 7 bases are a match to TRBD1. Germline-derived CDR1 and CDR2 are SGHTA and FQGNSA. This CDR3 contains 15 residues. Losses at the gene ends were 1 base for V and 1 base for J; bases not matched to a gene: 4.

CDR3 coding DNA: TGTGCCAGCAGTACACCAGGGTGGAATGAAAAACTGTTTTTT. Protein sequence: CASSTPGWNEKLFF. The chain carries TRBV11-2 and TRBJ1-4, with D perhaps matching TRBD1 (5 bases). V gave up 6 bases and J gave up 5 bases, with 13 bases separating them. This CDR3 contains 14 residues. Germline-derived CDR1 and CDR2 are SGHAT and FQNNGV.

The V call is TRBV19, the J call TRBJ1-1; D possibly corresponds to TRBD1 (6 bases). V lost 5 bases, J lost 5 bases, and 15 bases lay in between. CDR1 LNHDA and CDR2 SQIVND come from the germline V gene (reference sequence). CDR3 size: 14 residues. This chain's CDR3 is CASSWTQGQTEAFF. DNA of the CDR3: TGTGCCAGTAGTTGGACTCAGGGGCAAACTGAAGCTTTCTTT.

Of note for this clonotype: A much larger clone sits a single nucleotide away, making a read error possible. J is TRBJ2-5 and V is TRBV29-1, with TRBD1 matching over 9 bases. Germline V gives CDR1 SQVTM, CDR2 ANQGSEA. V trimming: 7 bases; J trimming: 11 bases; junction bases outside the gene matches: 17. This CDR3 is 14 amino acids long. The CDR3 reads CSGTGGSSYNEQYF. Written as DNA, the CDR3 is TGCAGCGGTACAGGGGGCAGCTCCTACAATGAGCAGTACTTC.

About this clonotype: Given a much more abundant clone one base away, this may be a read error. CDR3 nucleotide sequence: TGCAGTGCAGGGGGTCTAGCGGGAGCCGGCTCCTACGATGAGCAGTTCTTC. Translated, it gives CSAGGLAGAGSYDEQFF. The chain couples TRBV20-1 to TRBJ2-1; TRBD2 matches 10 bases. This CDR3 region has 17 residues. Germline CDR1 reads DFQATT; CDR2 reads SNEGSKA (reference sequence).

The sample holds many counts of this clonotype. Here the CDR3 reads CASSLFVSEAFF. The DNA of the CDR3 is TGTGCCAGCAGTTTATTCGTATCTGAAGCTTTCTTT. The J gene is TRBJ1-1, the V gene TRBV28; D is ambiguous. The germline V gene has CDR1 MDHEN and CDR2 SYDVKM. The CDR3 has 12 amino acids. V was cut by 1 base and J by 6 bases, with 6 bases left in between.

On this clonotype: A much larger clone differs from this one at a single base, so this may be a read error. The CDR3 reads CASSAFAGTGVNNEQYF. CDR3 sequence (DNA): TGTGCCAGCAGTGCCTTTGCCGGGACAGGGGTAAACAATGAGCAGTACTTC. The V call is TRBV27, the J call TRBJ2-7; 10 nucleotides line up with TRBD1. The CDR3 length is 17 residues. V dropped 5 bases and J dropped 7; count of bases not matched to a gene: 17. Germline values: CDR1 MNHEY, CDR2 SMNVEV (reference sequence).

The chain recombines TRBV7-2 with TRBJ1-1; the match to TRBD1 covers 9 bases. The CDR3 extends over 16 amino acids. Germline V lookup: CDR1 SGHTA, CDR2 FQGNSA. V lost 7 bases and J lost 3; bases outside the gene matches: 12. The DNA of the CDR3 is TGTGCCAGCATCTTTAATGTCAGGACAGGGGACACTGAAGCTTTCTTT. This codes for CASIFNVRTGDTEAFF.

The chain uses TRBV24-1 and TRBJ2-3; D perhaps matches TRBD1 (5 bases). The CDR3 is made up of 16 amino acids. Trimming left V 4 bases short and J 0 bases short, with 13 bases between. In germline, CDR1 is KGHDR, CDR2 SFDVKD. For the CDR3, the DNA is TGTGCCACCAGTGACCGCAGGACAACCAGCACAGATACGCAGTATTTT. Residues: CATSDRRTTSTDTQYF.

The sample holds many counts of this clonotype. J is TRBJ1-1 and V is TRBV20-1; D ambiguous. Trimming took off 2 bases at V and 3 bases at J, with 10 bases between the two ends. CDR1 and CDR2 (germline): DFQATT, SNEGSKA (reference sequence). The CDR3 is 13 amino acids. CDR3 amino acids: CSARQVRHTEAFF. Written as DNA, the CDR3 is TGCAGTGCTAGACAGGTGCGGCACACTGAAGCTTTCTTT.

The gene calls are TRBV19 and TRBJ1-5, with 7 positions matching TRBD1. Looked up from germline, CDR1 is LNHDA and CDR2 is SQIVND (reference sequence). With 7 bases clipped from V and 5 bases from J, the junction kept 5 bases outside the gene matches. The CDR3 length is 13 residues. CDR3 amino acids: CASTGDRDQPQHF. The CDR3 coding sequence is TGTGCCAGTACGGGCGACAGGGATCAGCCCCAGCATTTT.

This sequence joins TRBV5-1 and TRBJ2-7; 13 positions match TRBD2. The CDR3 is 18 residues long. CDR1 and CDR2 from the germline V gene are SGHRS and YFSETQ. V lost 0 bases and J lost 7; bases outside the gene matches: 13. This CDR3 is CASSLERLAGGWGNEQYF. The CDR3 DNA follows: TGCGCCAGCAGCTTGGAGAGACTAGCGGGAGGATGGGGCAATGAGCAGTACTTC.

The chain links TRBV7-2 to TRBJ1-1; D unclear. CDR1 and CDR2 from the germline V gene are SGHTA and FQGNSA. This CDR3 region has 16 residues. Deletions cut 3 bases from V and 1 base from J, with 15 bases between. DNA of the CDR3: TGTGCCAGCAGCTTGGGTGGTTTCCCGACGAACACTGAAGCTTTCTTT. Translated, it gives CASSLGGFPTNTEAFF.

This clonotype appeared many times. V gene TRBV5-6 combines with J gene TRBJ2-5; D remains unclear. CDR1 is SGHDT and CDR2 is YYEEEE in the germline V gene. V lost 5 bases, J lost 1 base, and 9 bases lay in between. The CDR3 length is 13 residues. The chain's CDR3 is CASRPRIQETQYF. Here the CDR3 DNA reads TGTGCCAGCAGACCCAGGATCCAAGAGACCCAGTACTTC.

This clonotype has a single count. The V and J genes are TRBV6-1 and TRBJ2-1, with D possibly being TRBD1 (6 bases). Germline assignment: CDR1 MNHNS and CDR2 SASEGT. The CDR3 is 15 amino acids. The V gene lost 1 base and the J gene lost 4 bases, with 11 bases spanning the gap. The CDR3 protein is CASSEDRAPYNEQFF. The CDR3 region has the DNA TGTGCCAGCAGTGAAGACAGGGCCCCATACAATGAGCAGTTCTTC.

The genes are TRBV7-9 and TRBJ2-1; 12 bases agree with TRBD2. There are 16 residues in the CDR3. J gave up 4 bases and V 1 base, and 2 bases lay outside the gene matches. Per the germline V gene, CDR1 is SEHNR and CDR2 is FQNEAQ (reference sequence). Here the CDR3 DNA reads TGTGCCAGCAGCTTAGTTGGGACTAGCGGGTACAATGAGCAGTTCTTC. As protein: CASSLVGTSGYNEQFF.

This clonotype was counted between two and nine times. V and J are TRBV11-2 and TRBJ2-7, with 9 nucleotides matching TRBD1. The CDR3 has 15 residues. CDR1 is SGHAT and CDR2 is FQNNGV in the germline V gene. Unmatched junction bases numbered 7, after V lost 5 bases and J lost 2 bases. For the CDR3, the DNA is TGTGCCAGCAGCCCGGGGACAGGGAAAACCTACGAGCAGTACTTC. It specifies CASSPGTGKTYEQYF.

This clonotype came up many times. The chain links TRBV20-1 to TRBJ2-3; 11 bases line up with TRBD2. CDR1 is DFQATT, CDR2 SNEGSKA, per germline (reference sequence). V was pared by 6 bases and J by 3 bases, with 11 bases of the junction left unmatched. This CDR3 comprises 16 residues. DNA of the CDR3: TGCAGTGCACCTGGACTAGCGGGCGCCCGAACAGATACGCAGTATTTT. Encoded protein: CSAPGLAGARTDTQYF.